Listed below are T cell receptor beta chains from one sample, sequenced in a study of blood T cell repertoires in COVID-19. Repertoires were generated with immunoSEQ multiplex PCR, while TCRdb's copy carries only in-frame clones and drops some. The table includes roughly 200,000 clones, about 80% detected once. Sequenced sample: peripheral blood. Source of these receptors: a man aged 60 to 69 with acute or convalescent COVID-19. Each CDR3 is given with its conserved first and last residue. The D gene is left open where the match is weak. The listing skips clone size in some rows; elsewhere it reads once, few, many or a size class.

v_call	j_call	clone_size	d_call	cdr3_nt	cdr3_aa
TRBV19	TRBJ2-7	NA	TRBD1	TGTGCCAGTAGTTCGATGGACAGGGCAGGGTACGAGCAGTACTTC	CASSSMDRAGYEQYF
TRBV6-5	TRBJ2-1	NA	NA	TGTGCCAGCAGTTACCCCGGAGGGAGGAATGAGCAGTTCTTC	CASSYPGGRNEQFF
TRBV9	TRBJ1-3	NA	NA	TGTGCCAGCAGCACCCCGGGGGGGTCCGGAAACACCATATATTTT	CASSTPGGSGNTIYF
TRBV6-5	TRBJ2-7	NA	NA	TGTGCCAGCAGCACAGGGTCCGCATACGAGCAGTACTTC	CASSTGSAYEQYF
TRBV7-2	TRBJ2-7	NA	NA	TGTGCCAGCAGTATACAGGGCAAGGGGTACGAGCAGTACTTC	CASSIQGKGYEQYF
TRBV11-1	TRBJ2-7	NA	TRBD1	TGTGCCAGCAGCAGGGGACAGGGGGTTTTTGAGCAGTACTTC	CASSRGQGVFEQYF
TRBV5-1	TRBJ1-1	once	TRBD1	TGCGCCAGCAGCCAACAGACAGGGGTGGGCACTGAAGCTTTCTTT	CASSQQTGVGTEAFF
TRBV4-3	TRBJ2-3	NA	TRBD2	TGCGCCAGCAGCCCCCAGACTAGCGGGGGGACAGATACGCAGTATTTT	CASSPQTSGGTDTQYF
TRBV7-3	TRBJ2-2	once	NA	TGTGCCAGCAGCCACCCATCGGCGGGGAACACCGGGGAGCTGTTTTTT	CASSHPSAGNTGELFF
TRBV2	TRBJ1-5	NA	NA	TGTGCCAGCAGTGAGCCACAGGGAATCGGGCCCCAGCATTTT	CASSEPQGIGPQHF